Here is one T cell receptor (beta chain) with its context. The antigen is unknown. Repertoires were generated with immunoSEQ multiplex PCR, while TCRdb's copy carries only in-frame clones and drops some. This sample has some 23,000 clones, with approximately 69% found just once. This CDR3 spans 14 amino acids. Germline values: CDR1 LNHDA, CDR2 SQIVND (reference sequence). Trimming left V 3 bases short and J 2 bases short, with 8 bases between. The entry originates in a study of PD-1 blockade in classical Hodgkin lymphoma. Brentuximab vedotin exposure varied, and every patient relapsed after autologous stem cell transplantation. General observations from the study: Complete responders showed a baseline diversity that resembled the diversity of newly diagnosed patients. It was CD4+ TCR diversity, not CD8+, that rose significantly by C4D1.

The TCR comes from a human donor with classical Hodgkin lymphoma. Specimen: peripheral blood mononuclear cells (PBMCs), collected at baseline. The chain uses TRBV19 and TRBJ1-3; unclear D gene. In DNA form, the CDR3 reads TGTGCCAGTAGTATCTCCAACCCTGGAAACACCATATATTTT. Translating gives CASSISNPGNTIYF.